This TCR beta chain was recorded in a study of beta chain features in type 1 diabetes. Study context: On cell yields, gender and age, patients and healthy donors were similar.

A remark on this clone: The antigen is not known.

Findings and caveats of the study: Healthy donors had naive, central memory and Treg TCRB repertoires that appeared less similar than those seen among patients. A definitive answer on HLA type influencing TCRB rearrangement was not reached here.

CD4+ cells of the naive, central memory, regulatory and stem cell-like memory types were sorted via CD45RO/CCR7/CD25/CD127/CD95/CD27. V shed 3 bases and J shed 4 bases, with 10 bases lying between them. Germline CDR1 and CDR2: SGHAT and FQNNGV. The CDR3 contains 13 residues. The isolated RNA, all of it, was reverse transcribed, so expressed TCRB transcripts were what got sequenced. Measured with immunoSEQ multiplex PCR; TCRdb has only the in-frame clones, and not every one. The data contain 15,000 or so clones, 40% to 55% of them singletons. This rearrangement joins TRBV11-2 to TRBJ2-7, with a possible D match to TRBD1 (6 bases). The source of this sequence is a middle-aged woman in good health. Sequencing input: stem cell memory CD4+ T cells from blood. Here the CDR3 DNA reads TGTGCCAGCAGCTTCGGACAGCATTACGAGCAGTACTTC. Translation: CASSFGQHYEQYF.